These 17 T cell receptor beta chains originate from one sample sequenced in a study of control samples from healthy donors and cancer patients. The data were produced by immunoSEQ multiplex PCR, yet TCRdb's version contains in-frame clones alone and is incomplete. The sample yields 120,000 or so clones, more than 75% seen once. Sequencing was carried out using blood. These receptor sequences come from a man aged 18 to 30 in good health.

The chain uses TRBV6-5 and TRBJ1-1; 7 positions agree with TRBD1. Germline V gives CDR1 MNHEY, CDR2 SVGAGI. V dropped 6 bases and J dropped 1; count of bases not matched to a gene: 8. The CDR3 covers 15 residues. For the CDR3, the DNA is TGTGCCAGCAGCCCCCGGGGACAGTCGAACACTGAAGCTTTCTTT. This sequence encodes CASSPRGQSNTEAFF.

This sequence joins TRBV2 and TRBJ2-7; D gene ambiguous. Germline assignment: CDR1 SNHLY and CDR2 FYNNEI. The CDR3 length is 13 residues. The V gene lost 4 bases and the J gene lost 5 bases, with 12 bases spanning the gap. The DNA of the CDR3 is TGTGCCAGCAGTGCGCAGGTCCCAAACGAGCAGTACTTC. It translates to CASSAQVPNEQYF.

The CDR3 DNA sequence: TGTGCCAGCAGCCAACTCCGAGGTAGTGTTAACGAGCAGTACTTC. This sequence encodes CASSQLRGSVNEQYF. The genes are TRBV14 and TRBJ2-7; the D is unclear. The CDR3 runs to 15 residues. Germline-derived CDR1 and CDR2 are SGHDN and FVKESK. Between the trimmed V and J ends, which lost 2 bases and 5 bases, there was a span of 16 bases.

The chain is built from TRBV10-1 and TRBJ2-7, with 8 positions matching TRBD2. The CDR3 contains 17 residues. Trimming removed 3 bases from V and 2 bases from J; junction bases left unmatched: 12. Germline CDR1 reads WNHNN; CDR2 reads SYGVQD (reference sequence). The CDR3 DNA follows: TGCGCCAGCAGTGATCCAGCTAGCGGGCATTCTCCCTACGAGCAGTACTTC. Protein product: CASSDPASGHSPYEQYF.

This clone occurred once. The V and J genes are TRBV19 and TRBJ2-7, with 9 bases matching TRBD2. The junction had 16 bases not matched to a gene; V was cut back by 3 bases and J by 7 bases. This CDR3 has 17 residues. Germline lookup yields CDR1 LNHDA and CDR2 SQIVND (reference sequence). The CDR3 reads CASSILLGGGRAWEQYF. CDR3 coding DNA: TGTGCCAGTAGTATTCTCCTCGGTGGCGGGAGGGCCTGGGAGCAGTACTTC.

The CDR3 nucleotides read TGTGCCAGCAGTCGCCTCCTGCTAGCGGGAGGGCGTCCGTCCGGGGAGCTGTTTTTT. Translated: CASSRLLLAGGRPSGELFF. V is TRBV6-2 or TRBV6-3 and J is TRBJ2-2, with 12 bases fitting TRBD2. CDR3 size: 19 residues. Germline CDR1 MNHEY, CDR2 SVGEGT. The V segment lost 5 bases and the J segment 6 bases; nucleotides outside the gene matches: 16.

The chain couples TRBV18 to TRBJ2-7; possible D gene TRBD1, 6 bases. There are 14 residues in the CDR3. V was trimmed by 6 bases and J by 3 bases, leaving 15 bases between them. Germline CDR1 is KGHSH and CDR2 is LQKENI. CDR3 loop: CASSPYGQLYEQYF. As DNA, the CDR3 is TGTGCCAGCTCGCCTTACGGACAGCTCTACGAGCAGTACTTC.

The chain carries TRBV11-2 and TRBJ2-1; maybe TRBD2 (7 bases). CDR3 length: 15 amino acids. The germline V gene has CDR1 SGHAT and CDR2 FQNNGV. Trimming stripped 5 bases from V and 6 bases from J, with 17 bases between. CDR3 residues: CASSSQGGGFNEQFF. The CDR3 DNA is TGTGCCAGCAGCAGCCAAGGGGGAGGGTTCAATGAGCAGTTCTTC.

The chain joins TRBV7-6 to TRBJ1-6; D is ambiguous. Germline loops: CDR1 SGHVS, CDR2 FNYEAQ. Trimming left V 0 bases short and J 10 bases short, with 10 bases between. The CDR3 covers 14 residues. CDR3 residues: CASSLAAAGSPLHF. The CDR3 DNA follows: TGTGCCAGCAGCTTAGCCGCTGCTGGGTCACCCCTCCACTTT.

This chain joins TRBV27 and TRBJ1-3; no clear D. CDR3 length: 13 residues. V was pared by 8 bases and J by 3 bases, with 11 bases between. Germline CDR1 and CDR2: MNHEY and SMNVEV (reference sequence). Written as DNA, the CDR3 is TGTGCCAGCTGTAAGGGATTTGGAAACACCATATATTTT. Translating it yields CASCKGFGNTIYF.

This chain connects TRBV18 to TRBJ2-2; perhaps TRBD1 as D (8 bases). The CDR3 covers 21 residues. The germline V and J ends were trimmed by 1 base and 1 base, with 25 bases remaining between them. CDR1 is KGHSH, CDR2 LQKENI, per germline. CDR3 residues: CASSPRWKVKSGTGNTGELFF. CDR3 DNA sequence: TGTGCCAGCTCACCACGGTGGAAAGTTAAGAGCGGGACAGGGAACACCGGGGAGCTGTTTTTT. Looking up the rest from reference TRBV18 and TRBJ2-2 gives the full variable domain: NAGVMQNPRHLVRRRGQEARLRCSPMKGHSHVYWYRQLPEEGLKFMVYLQKENIIDESGMPKERFSAEFPKEGPSILRIQQVVRGDSAAYFCASSPRWKVKSGTGNTGELFFGEGSRLTVL.

V gene TRBV6-6 combines with J gene TRBJ1-4; perhaps TRBD1 as D (5 bases). The ends were cut back, 3 bases at V and 14 bases at J, with 10 bases in the middle. This CDR3 contains 11 residues. The germline gives CDR1 MNHNY, CDR2 SVGAGI (reference sequence). The DNA for the CDR3 is TGTGCCAGCAGTTATTGGGGCAGCCTGTTTTTT. Amino acids: CASSYWGSLFF.

The V call is TRBV14, the J call TRBJ2-1; no definite D call. The CDR3 is 17 amino acids. Germline CDR1 and CDR2: SGHDN and FVKESK. V was trimmed by 1 base and J by 2 bases, leaving 15 bases between them. Here the CDR3 DNA reads TGTGCCAGCAGCCAAGGATTCGGCAGGTATACCTACAATGAGCAGTTCTTC. It translates to CASSQGFGRYTYNEQFF. The full variable domain, in which reference TRBV14 and TRBJ2-1 provide the parts outside the CDR3, is EAGVTQFPSHSVIEKGQTVTLRCDPISGHDNLYWYRRVMGKEIKFLLHFVKESKQDESGMPNNRFLAERTGGTYSTLKVQPAELEDSGVYFCASSQGFGRYTYNEQFFGPGTRLTVL.

The rearrangement links TRBV3-1 (or the pseudogene TRBV3-2) to TRBJ2-7, with 9 bases identical to TRBD1. CDR3 length equals 15 residues. CDR1 and CDR2 from the germline V gene are LGHDT and YNNKEL (reference sequence). With 3 bases clipped from V and 0 bases from J, the junction kept 3 bases outside the gene matches. The CDR3 spells CASSHDRGFSYEQYF. The CDR3 region has the DNA TGTGCCAGCAGCCACGACAGGGGGTTCTCCTACGAGCAGTACTTC.

The chain is built from TRBV30 and TRBJ1-5; 8 nucleotides agree with TRBD1. CDR3 length equals 18 residues. Germline CDR1 is GTSNPN and CDR2 is SVGIG (reference sequence). The V and J ends lost 1 base and 2 bases, in that order; junction bases with no gene match: 13. The CDR3 is CAWSGQGIGGVGNQPQHF. CDR3 DNA: TGTGCCTGGAGTGGACAGGGGATTGGGGGGGTCGGCAATCAGCCCCAGCATTTT.

The CDR3 reads CASREGAPSYEQYF. The CDR3 DNA reads TGCGCCAGCAGGGAGGGGGCTCCTTCCTACGAGCAGTACTTC. The chain carries TRBV10-2 and TRBJ2-7, with D tentatively TRBD1 (7 bases). Trimming pared 6 bases from V and 1 base from J, leaving 13 bases between. CDR1 is WSHSY and CDR2 is SAAADI in the germline V gene. CDR3 length: 14 amino acids.

The V call is TRBV2, the J call TRBJ2-7; the match to TRBD1 covers 8 bases. Germline CDR1 SNHLY, CDR2 FYNNEI. J lost 5 bases, V lost 3 bases, and 6 bases had no gene match. This CDR3 has 14 residues. The DNA of the CDR3 is TGTGCCAGCAGTGAGAAGACAGGGGTAGACGAGCAGTACTTC. Translation gives CASSEKTGVDEQYF.